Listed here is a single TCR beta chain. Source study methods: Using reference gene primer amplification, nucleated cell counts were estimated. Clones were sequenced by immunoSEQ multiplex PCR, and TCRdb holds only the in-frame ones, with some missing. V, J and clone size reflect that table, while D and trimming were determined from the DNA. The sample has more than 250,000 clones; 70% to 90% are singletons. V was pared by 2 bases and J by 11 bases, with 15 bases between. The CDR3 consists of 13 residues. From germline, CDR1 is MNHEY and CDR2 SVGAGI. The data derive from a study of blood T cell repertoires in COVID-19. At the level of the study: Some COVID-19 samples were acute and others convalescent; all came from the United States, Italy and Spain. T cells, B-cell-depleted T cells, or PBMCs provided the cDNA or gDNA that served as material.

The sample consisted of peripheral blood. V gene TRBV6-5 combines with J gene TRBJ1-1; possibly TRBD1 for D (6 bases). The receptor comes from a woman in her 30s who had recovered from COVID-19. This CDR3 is CASSYKGGRGAFF. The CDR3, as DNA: TGTGCCAGCAGTTACAAGGGGGGGCGGGGCGCTTTCTTT.